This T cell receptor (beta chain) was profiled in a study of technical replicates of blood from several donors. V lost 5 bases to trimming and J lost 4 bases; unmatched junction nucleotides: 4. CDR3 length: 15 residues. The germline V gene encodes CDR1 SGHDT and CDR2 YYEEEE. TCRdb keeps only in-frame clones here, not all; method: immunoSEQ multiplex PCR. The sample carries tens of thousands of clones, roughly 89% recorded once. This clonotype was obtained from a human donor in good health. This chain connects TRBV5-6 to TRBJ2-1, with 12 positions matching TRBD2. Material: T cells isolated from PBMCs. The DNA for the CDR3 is TGTGCCAGCAGAGAAGGACTAGCGGGGTACAATGAGCAGTTCTTC. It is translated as CASREGLAGYNEQFF.